This T cell receptor beta chain stems from a study of T cell responses to AZD1222 COVID-19 vaccine. For this clone: No antigen is known for it.

CDR1 and CDR2 (germline): SGHKS, YYEKEE (reference sequence). Trimming took 1 base from V and 3 from J; bases not matched to a gene: 3. This CDR3 is 14 amino acids long. Study-wide results and limits: Spike-spanning, vaccine-associated CD4 TCRs were dominant at 160-218 and 743-854. Donors were chiefly white British, with a greater number of females, and clonal diversity was perhaps underestimated.

Sequencing was performed with immunoSEQ multiplex PCR; in TCRdb, only in-frame clones are kept and a portion is missing. The sample yields more than 75,000 clones, approximately 90% seen once. The specimen was peripheral blood, collected 28 days after the second AZD1222 dose. The receptor's source is an adult who received the AZD1222 COVID-19 vaccine. The chain couples TRBV5-5 to TRBJ2-7; TRBD2 agrees at 8 bases. This CDR3 reads CASSLREGGYEQYF. CDR3 sequence (DNA): TGTGCCAGCAGCTTGCGGGAGGGTGGCTACGAGCAGTACTTC.